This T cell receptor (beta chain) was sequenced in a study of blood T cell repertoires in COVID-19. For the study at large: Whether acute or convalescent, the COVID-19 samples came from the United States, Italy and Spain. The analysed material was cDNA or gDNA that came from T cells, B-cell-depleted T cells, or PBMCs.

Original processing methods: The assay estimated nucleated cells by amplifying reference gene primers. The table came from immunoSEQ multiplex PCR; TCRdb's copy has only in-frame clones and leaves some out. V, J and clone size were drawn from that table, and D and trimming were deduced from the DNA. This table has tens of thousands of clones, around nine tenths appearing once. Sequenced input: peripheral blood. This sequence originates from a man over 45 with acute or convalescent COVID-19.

The CDR3 DNA is TGTGCCAGCAGCATCGGGACTCCTAGCTCTGGGGCCAACGTCCTGACTTTC. This gives the protein CASSIGTPSSGANVLTF. V is TRBV11-3 and J is TRBJ2-6; tentatively, D is TRBD2 (6 bases). Trimming shortened V by 5 bases and J by 0 bases, and 14 bases separated the two germline ends. The CDR3 sequence is 17 residues long. Germline-derived CDR1 and CDR2 are SGHNT and YENEEA.